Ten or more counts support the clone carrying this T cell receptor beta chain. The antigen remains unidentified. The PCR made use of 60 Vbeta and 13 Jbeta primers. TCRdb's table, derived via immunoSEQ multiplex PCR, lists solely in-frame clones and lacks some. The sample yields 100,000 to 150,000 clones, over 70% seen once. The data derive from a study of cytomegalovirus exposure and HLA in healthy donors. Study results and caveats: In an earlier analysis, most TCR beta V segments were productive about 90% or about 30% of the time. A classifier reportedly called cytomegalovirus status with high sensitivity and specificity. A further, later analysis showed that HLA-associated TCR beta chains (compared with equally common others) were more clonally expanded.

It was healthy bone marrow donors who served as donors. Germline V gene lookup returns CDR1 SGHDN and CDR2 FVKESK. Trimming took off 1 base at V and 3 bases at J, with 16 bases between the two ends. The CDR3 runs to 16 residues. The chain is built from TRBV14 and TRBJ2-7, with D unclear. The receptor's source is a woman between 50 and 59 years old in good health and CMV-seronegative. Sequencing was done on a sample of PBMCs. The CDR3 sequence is CASSQGIWSRLYEQYF. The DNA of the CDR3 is TGTGCCAGCAGCCAAGGGATATGGAGCAGACTCTACGAGCAGTACTTC.